These 30 T cell receptor beta chains came from one sample sequenced in a study of CD8 T cells in ankylosing spondylitis. TCRdb itself ran the 5' RACE reads through MiXCR, one entry per CDR3 protein. The table shows around 150,000 distinct CDR3 sequences, with about 9.9% occurring only once. What was sequenced was blood, either unsorted or a sorted T cell fraction (not recorded which). All receptors derive from a male donor with ankylosing spondylitis or in good health (not recorded which).

The sample holds many counts of this clonotype. The chain carries TRBV18 and TRBJ2-2; TRBD2 agrees at 12 bases. In germline, CDR1 is KGHSH, CDR2 LQKENI. The CDR3 consists of 18 residues. V gave up 2 bases and J gave up 5 bases; unmatched junction bases: 9. The CDR3 region has the DNA TGTGCCAGCTCACCAGCCCTAGCGGGAGGGCCAGGGACCGGGGAGCTGTTTTTT. It is translated as CASSPALAGGPGTGELFF.

This clonotype appeared a few times. This chain uses TRBV6-2 or TRBV6-3 with TRBJ2-3; D is perhaps TRBD2 (6 bases). V shed 0 bases and J shed 2 bases, with 12 bases lying between them. The CDR3 has 16 amino acids. Germline CDR1 is MNHEY and CDR2 is SVGEGT. The CDR3 loop reads CASSYSSSVPTDTQYF. CDR3 in DNA: TGTGCCAGCAGTTACTCGTCTAGCGTACCCACAGATACGCAGTATTTT.

This chain joins TRBV20-1 and TRBJ2-1, with D perhaps matching TRBD2 (5 bases). This CDR3 is 13 amino acids long. Trimming took 6 bases from V and 6 from J, leaving 15 bases between them. The germline CDR1 and CDR2 sequences are DFQATT and SNEGSKA (reference sequence). This CDR3 is CSAQDPRGNEQFF. The CDR3 DNA follows: TGCAGTGCCCAGGACCCACGGGGCAATGAGCAGTTCTTC.

This clonotype was recorded a few times. V and J are TRBV20-1 and TRBJ2-3; a weak D match, TRBD2 (6 bases). The V and J ends lost 1 base and 4 bases respectively, with 18 bases between them. The CDR3 has 16 amino acids. Germline V CDR1 and CDR2: DFQATT, SNEGSKA (reference sequence). Written as DNA, the CDR3 is TGCAGTGCTAGAGCCGGCGGGGCCGGGTTATCAGATACGCAGTATTTT. It is translated as CSARAGGAGLSDTQYF.

This clonotype was observed at least ten times. V is TRBV20-1 and J is TRBJ2-5; tentatively, D is TRBD1 (7 bases). The germline V gene has CDR1 DFQATT and CDR2 SNEGSKA (reference sequence). The CDR3 has 14 residues. The V gene lost 5 bases and the J gene lost 3 bases, with 16 bases spanning the gap. The CDR3 reads CSAPSLRGEETQYF. The CDR3 DNA reads as TGCAGTGCTCCTTCTCTCAGGGGGGAAGAGACCCAGTACTTC.

This clonotype was seen at least ten times. The chain has TRBV14 and TRBJ2-3, with D hard to call. The CDR3 consists of 14 residues. CDR1 SGHDN and CDR2 FVKESK come from the germline V gene. The germline V and J ends were trimmed by 1 base and 1 base, with 6 bases remaining between them. In nucleotides, the CDR3 is TGTGCCAGCAGCCAAGGGCGTGGCACAGATACGCAGTATTTT. Its protein product is CASSQGRGTDTQYF.

This clonotype was counted between two and nine times. The rearrangement joins TRBV5-8 to TRBJ2-3; 12 positions agree with TRBD2. This CDR3 spans 17 amino acids. From germline, CDR1 is SGHTS and CDR2 YDEGEE. V trimming: 3 bases; J trimming: 0 bases; junction bases outside the gene matches: 5. CDR3 region: CASSWGTSGYSTDTQYF. The CDR3 nucleotides are TGTGCCAGCAGCTGGGGGACTAGCGGGTATAGCACAGATACGCAGTATTTT. Combining the CDR3 with reference TRBV5-8 and TRBJ2-3 gives the whole variable domain EAGVTQSPTHLIKTRGQQATLRCSPISGHTSVYWYQQALGLGLQFLLWYDEGEERNRGNFPPRFSGRQFPNYSSELNVNALELEDSALYLCASSWGTSGYSTDTQYFGPGTRLTVL.

This clonotype was found many times. The chain recombines TRBV11-2 with TRBJ2-2, with D possibly being TRBD1 or TRBD2 (5 bases each). Germline CDR1 SGHAT, CDR2 FQNNGV. V lost 8 bases and J lost 4, with 14 bases in between. CDR3 length: 14 residues. The CDR3 reads CASLQNGATGELFF. As DNA, the CDR3 is TGTGCCAGCCTTCAAAACGGGGCCACCGGGGAGCTGTTTTTT.

In its sample, this clonotype was seen many times. The chain uses TRBV21-1 and TRBJ2-7; no check of the table's D call, TRBD2, against the DNA was made. TRBV21-1 corresponds to a pseudogene. The CDR3 contains 13 residues. CDR3 in amino acids: CATRLARTHEQYF. The CDR3 nucleotides are TGTGCCACCCGACTAGCTCGAACTCACGAGCAGTACTTC.

This clonotype came up many times. The chain recombines TRBV6-1 with TRBJ2-3; no reliable D call. Trimming removed 8 bases from V and 5 bases from J, with 14 bases in between. This CDR3 has 13 amino acids. Germline V gene sequence: CDR1 MNHNS, CDR2 SASEGT. CDR3 sequence: CASRLEGLDTQYF. In DNA form, the CDR3 reads TGTGCCAGCCGATTAGAAGGGCTAGATACGCAGTATTTT.

This clonotype was counted many times. This chain links TRBV6-2 or TRBV6-3 with TRBJ2-3; D might be TRBD2 (6 bases). V lost 5 bases and J lost 0, with 21 bases in between. Germline loops: CDR1 MNHEY, CDR2 SVGEGT. The CDR3 runs 18 residues. The DNA for the CDR3 is TGTGCCAGCAGTCCCCGGGGCCGTAGCGGCAAGAGCACAGATACGCAGTATTTT. Translating it yields CASSPRGRSGKSTDTQYF.

A word on this clonotype: This may be a read error, as it is one base from a much larger clone. The chain carries TRBV5-1 and TRBJ2-3; 7 nucleotides align to TRBD2. The germline V gene has CDR1 SGHRS and CDR2 YFSETQ. The CDR3 sequence is 15 residues long. The CDR3 sequence is CASNLGGTMGDTQYF. In DNA form, the CDR3 reads TGCGCCAGCAACTTGGGCGGGACTATGGGAGATACGCAGTATTTT.

This clonotype was recorded many times. The chain joins TRBV5-1 to TRBJ2-2; 11 bases align to TRBD2. There are 15 residues in the CDR3. The germline V gene encodes CDR1 SGHRS and CDR2 YFSETQ. Germline trimming cut 5 bases from V and 3 bases from J; bases unmatched to any gene: 3. The CDR3 reads CASSILAGDTGELFF. In DNA, the CDR3 is TGCGCCAGCAGTATACTAGCGGGAGACACCGGGGAGCTGTTTTTT.

This clonotype came up many times. The CDR3 bases are TGCAGCGTTGCCCAGGGAGGGGTTCGCGAGCAGTACTTC. This codes for CSVAQGGVREQYF. V is TRBV29-1 and J is TRBJ2-7; 7 bases match TRBD2. This CDR3 comprises 13 residues. The V segment lost 4 bases and the J segment 6 bases; nucleotides outside the gene matches: 9. Germline CDR1 is SQVTM and CDR2 is ANQGSEA.

J is TRBJ2-5 and V is TRBV9; 11 bases match TRBD2. CDR3 size: 17 residues. Germline trimming cut 0 bases from V and 4 bases from J; bases unmatched to any gene: 8. Germline CDR1 SGDLS, CDR2 YYNGEE. The CDR3 DNA follows: TGTGCCAGCAGCGTAGGCCTAGCGGGGGGAGTGGGAGAGACCCAGTACTTC. Its protein product is CASSVGLAGGVGETQYF.

The V and J genes are TRBV20-1 and TRBJ2-2, with TRBD2 matching over 9 bases. Germline V gives CDR1 DFQATT, CDR2 SNEGSKA (reference sequence). Trimming cost V 1 base and J 5 bases; bases outside gene matches: 2. CDR3 length: 14 residues. DNA of the CDR3: TGCAGTGCTAGAGGGCGGGGGGGGACCGGGGAGCTGTTTTTT. It encodes CSARGRGGTGELFF.

This clonotype appeared many times. This chain uses TRBV27 with TRBJ2-2; D gene ambiguous. The CDR3 is 13 residues long. V gave up 3 bases and J gave up 3 bases, with 5 bases separating them. Germline V gene data show CDR1 as MNHEY and CDR2 as SMNVEV (reference sequence). The CDR3 nucleotides read TGTGCCAGCAGTTTTACATACACCGGGGAGCTGTTTTTT. Amino acids: CASSFTYTGELFF.

This clonotype was recorded at least ten times. The chain is built from TRBV5-1 and TRBJ1-1; 8 nucleotides match TRBD1. Germline V gives CDR1 SGHRS, CDR2 YFSETQ. This CDR3 is built from 14 residues. V trimming: 4 bases; J trimming: 8 bases; junction bases outside the gene matches: 10. DNA for the CDR3: TGCGCCAGCAGCGCTGGACAGGGTCGAAGCGAAGCTTTCTTT. Translated, it gives CASSAGQGRSEAFF. The full variable domain, with the rest looked up from reference TRBV5-1 and TRBJ1-1, is KAGVTQTPRYLIKTRGQQVTLSCSPISGHRSVSWYQQTPGQGLQFLFEYFSETQRNKGNFPGRFSGRQFSNSRSEMNVSTLELGDSALYLCASSAGQGRSEAFFGQGTRLTVV.

This clonotype was observed many times. The chain employs TRBV12-3 or TRBV12-4 and TRBJ2-5; perhaps TRBD1 as D (6 bases). The CDR3 is 13 residues long. V was trimmed by 9 bases and J by 10 bases, leaving 21 bases between them. CDR3 loop: CASSRTAVKVQYF. The CDR3 region has the DNA TGTGCCAGTTCCAGGACAGCGGTAAAGGTCCAGTACTTC.

This clonotype was counted many times. The V gene is TRBV6-1, the J gene TRBJ2-5, with D unresolved. CDR3 length equals 14 residues. V lost 6 bases to trimming and J lost 3 bases, with 14 bases between them. Germline V lookup: CDR1 MNHNS, CDR2 SASEGT. CDR3 in DNA: TGTGCCAGCAGCCAACCAGGAGCTAAAGAGACCCAGTACTTC. Amino acid sequence: CASSQPGAKETQYF.

This clonotype was seen ten or more times. The V call is TRBV5-1, the J call TRBJ2-5; 8 positions agree with TRBD2. The germline CDR1 and CDR2 sequences are SGHRS and YFSETQ. This CDR3 is 15 amino acids long. J was trimmed by 2 bases and V by 1 base; bases with no gene match: 4. CDR3 residues: CASSLLGTSQETQYF. CDR3 bases: TGCGCCAGCAGCTTGCTTGGGACTAGTCAAGAGACCCAGTACTTC. Based on the CDR3 plus reference TRBV5-1 and TRBJ2-5, the full variable domain is KAGVTQTPRYLIKTRGQQVTLSCSPISGHRSVSWYQQTPGQGLQFLFEYFSETQRNKGNFPGRFSGRQFSNSRSEMNVSTLELGDSALYLCASSLLGTSQETQYFGPGTRLLVL.

At least ten counts were recorded for this clonotype. The J gene is TRBJ1-5, the V gene TRBV5-1; weak D call: TRBD1 (6 bases). CDR1 and CDR2 (germline): SGHRS, YFSETQ. The CDR3 is 18 amino acids. Trimming stripped 1 base from V and 0 bases from J, with 17 bases between. The CDR3 bases are TGCGCCAGCAGCTTGTCCCCCAGGGGAATTGATAGCAATCAGCCCCAGCATTTT. It translates to CASSLSPRGIDSNQPQHF.

The J gene is TRBJ2-3, the V gene TRBV7-6; TRBD1 is a possible D gene (5 bases). The germline V and J ends were trimmed by 4 bases and 8 bases, with 13 bases remaining between them. The CDR3 is made up of 13 amino acids. Germline V gene sequence: CDR1 SGHVS, CDR2 FNYEAQ. The CDR3 DNA reads TGTGCCAGCAGCTCGGTGGGGCAGGGTACGCAGTATTTT. It specifies CASSSVGQGTQYF.

This clonotype showed up many times. V is TRBV20-1 and J is TRBJ2-1; D might be TRBD1 or TRBD2, each matching 6 bases. The length of the CDR3 is 16 residues. The V gene lost 0 bases and the J gene lost 8 bases, with 20 bases spanning the gap. Germline lookup yields CDR1 DFQATT and CDR2 SNEGSKA (reference sequence). This CDR3 is CSARDPGGHGPDEQFF. In DNA, the CDR3 is TGCAGTGCTAGAGACCCCGGGGGACACGGACCCGATGAGCAGTTCTTC.

At least ten counts were recorded for this clonotype. V gene TRBV15 combines with J gene TRBJ1-3; no definite D call. The ends were cut back, 5 bases at V and 1 base at J, with 9 bases in the middle. The CDR3 totals 14 residues. CDR1 LNHNV and CDR2 YYDKDF come from the germline V gene (reference sequence). CDR3 DNA sequence: TGTGCCACCAGCCCAAGGTTTTCTGGAAACACCATATATTTT. Its translation is CATSPRFSGNTIYF.

The rearrangement uses TRBV5-1 and TRBJ2-7; maybe TRBD1 (6 bases). V gave up 2 bases and J gave up 3 bases, with 15 bases separating them. CDR3 length: 15 residues. Germline lookup yields CDR1 SGHRS and CDR2 YFSETQ. The CDR3 DNA reads as TGCGCCAGCAGCTTAGTGACAGGACCAAGCTACGAGCAGTACTTC. Its protein product is CASSLVTGPSYEQYF.

This clonotype came up many times. The chain uses TRBV11-2 and TRBJ2-1; no reliable D call. Germline values: CDR1 SGHAT, CDR2 FQNNGV. Trimming removed 4 bases from V and 0 bases from J, with 7 bases in between. The length of the CDR3 is 14 residues. The CDR3 nucleotides are TGTGCCAGCAGCTCCCTCGCCTCCTACAATGAGCAGTTCTTC. This translates into CASSSLASYNEQFF.

This clonotype was seen many times. V and J are TRBV7-6 and TRBJ2-3, with no clear D. The V gene's germline CDR1 is SGHVS and CDR2 FNYEAQ. CDR3 length: 15 residues. V was trimmed by 3 bases and J by 5 bases, leaving 15 bases between them. CDR3 protein: CASSLVPGLGDTQYF. The CDR3 bases are TGTGCCAGCAGCTTGGTACCCGGGTTGGGAGATACGCAGTATTTT.

This chain joins TRBV21-1 and TRBJ2-1; the D call TRBD1 from the table was never checked on the DNA. TRBV21-1 is described as a pseudogene. This CDR3 spans 16 amino acids. CDR3 sequence (DNA): TGTGCCAGCAGCAAAGAGGACCGGGAGTCTCCCCATGAGCAGTTCTTC. Translation gives CASSKEDRESPHEQFF.

The gene calls are TRBV18 and TRBJ1-5; possible D gene TRBD1, 6 bases. Trimming left V 3 bases short and J 5 bases short, with 11 bases between. Germline CDR1 and CDR2: KGHSH and LQKENI. The CDR3 is made up of 14 amino acids. Written as DNA, the CDR3 is TGTGCCAGCTCACCGGGAGGGGGTTATCAGCCCCAGCATTTT. Translation gives CASSPGGGYQPQHF. Supplemented by reference TRBV18 and TRBJ1-5, the full variable domain reads NAGVMQNPRHLVRRRGQEARLRCSPMKGHSHVYWYRQLPEEGLKFMVYLQKENIIDESGMPKERFSAEFPKEGPSILRIQQVVRGDSAAYFCASSPGGGYQPQHFGDGTRLSIL.